This TCR beta chain comes out of a study of cytomegalovirus exposure and HLA in healthy donors. PCR used 60 Vbeta primers and 13 Jbeta primers. Assay: immunoSEQ multiplex PCR; the TCRdb copy retains only in-frame clones and omits some. The table includes about 120,000 clones, less than 85% detected once. The sample was PBMCs. The sequence came from a female donor in good health and CMV-seronegative.

The CDR3 DNA reads TGTGCCAGCAGTGGCCAGCTAACAGGCACAGATACGCAGTATTTT. Translation: CASSGQLTGTDTQYF. The chain is built from TRBV6-6 and TRBJ2-3; D remains ambiguous. Germline V gene sequence: CDR1 MNHNY, CDR2 SVGAGI (reference sequence). The CDR3 is 15 residues long. The germline V and J ends were trimmed by 5 bases and 1 base, with 13 bases remaining between them.